The sequence of this T cell receptor (beta chain) was determined in a study of shared clonotypes between healthy human individuals. Clones were read by immunoSEQ multiplex PCR, and TCRdb kept only the in-frame ones, dropping some. The sample holds nearly 2 million clones, about 95% seen once. Terminally differentiated effector memory CD45RA+ cells were excluded from the naive CD8 cells, which were CD45RO-negative and positively selected for CCR7. This CDR3 has 12 amino acids. The germline V gene encodes CDR1 MNHEY and CDR2 SVGAGI. V shed 7 bases and J shed 4 bases, with 11 bases lying between them. Sequenced sample: naive CD8+ T cells sorted from blood. The TCR originated in a man between 18 and 35 years old in good health. V is TRBV6-5 and J is TRBJ2-7; D might be TRBD1 (5 bases). The CDR3 reads CASIDSDYEQYF. CDR3 bases: TGTGCCAGCATCGACAGCGATTACGAGCAGTACTTC.